A selection of T cell receptor beta chains follows, all from one sample in a study of blood T cell repertoires in COVID-19. Generated by immunoSEQ multiplex PCR, the TCRdb table keeps only in-frame clones and is missing some. Among 100,000 or so clones listed, almost 85% were seen once. The sequenced sample consisted of peripheral blood. These receptors came from a middle-aged man with active or convalescent COVID-19. Both conserved end residues are trimmed from each CDR3.

j_call: TRBJ1-1; v_call: TRBV5-5; cdr3_aa: ASSLAAQGSTEAF
j_call: TRBJ1-2; v_call: TRBV12-3/TRBV12-4; cdr3_aa: ASSLTAYGYT
j_call: TRBJ2-2; v_call: TRBV24-1; cdr3_aa: ATSEPGDTGELF
j_call: TRBJ1-6; v_call: TRBV2; cdr3_aa: ASSGGMDTISPLH
j_call: TRBJ2-5; v_call: TRBV7-9; cdr3_aa: ASRGLGRGETQY
j_call: TRBJ2-1; v_call: TRBV3-1/TRBV3-2; cdr3_aa: ASSQDLADSYNEQF
j_call: TRBJ1-4; v_call: TRBV15; cdr3_aa: ATSRDRTAGKLF
j_call: TRBJ2-7; v_call: TRBV11-3; cdr3_aa: ASSTRTGAQY
j_call: TRBJ2-3; v_call: TRBV3-1/TRBV3-2; cdr3_aa: ASSRTGADTQY
j_call: TRBJ1-6; v_call: TRBV19; cdr3_aa: ASSEEVAYNSPLH
j_call: TRBJ1-6; v_call: TRBV25-1; cdr3_aa: ASGESSYNSPLH
j_call: TRBJ2-5; v_call: TRBV5-6; cdr3_aa: ASSLTLGSGETQY
j_call: TRBJ2-7; v_call: TRBV11-1; cdr3_aa: ASSLGKYEQY
j_call: TRBJ2-3; v_call: TRBV9; cdr3_aa: ASSVETGGVTDTQY
j_call: TRBJ1-5; v_call: TRBV5-6; cdr3_aa: ASSLAKADQPQH
j_call: TRBJ2-2; v_call: TRBV5-1; cdr3_aa: ASSPGTGITGELF
j_call: TRBJ1-1; v_call: TRBV9; cdr3_aa: ASSRDRGQLNTEAF
j_call: TRBJ2-1; v_call: TRBV2; cdr3_aa: ASSARRGLRNEQF
j_call: TRBJ1-1; v_call: TRBV4-1; cdr3_aa: ASSQGAGVATEAF
j_call: TRBJ2-1; v_call: TRBV11-2; cdr3_aa: ASSFSADYNEQF
j_call: TRBJ2-1; v_call: TRBV9; cdr3_aa: ASSVGAGRNEQF
j_call: TRBJ2-1; v_call: TRBV7-9; cdr3_aa: ASSLTGTSRNEQF
j_call: TRBJ1-3; v_call: TRBV3-1/TRBV3-2; cdr3_aa: ASSQGTGLNTIY
j_call: TRBJ2-7; v_call: TRBV3-1/TRBV3-2; cdr3_aa: ASSHQTYEQY
j_call: TRBJ2-1; v_call: TRBV14; cdr3_aa: ASSQGAAGENEQF
j_call: TRBJ2-1; v_call: TRBV6-6; cdr3_aa: ASSPRGGAGSAFRKNEQF
j_call: TRBJ1-6; v_call: TRBV19; cdr3_aa: ASSMAGPRSPLH
j_call: TRBJ1-3; v_call: TRBV5-5; cdr3_aa: ASSLVAETHHSGNTIY
j_call: TRBJ2-7; v_call: TRBV18; cdr3_aa: ASSPPFRPGGTYEQY
j_call: TRBJ1-2; v_call: TRBV5-4; cdr3_aa: ASSLSGEGYT
j_call: TRBJ2-7; v_call: TRBV6-5; cdr3_aa: ASRAGVVHEQY
j_call: TRBJ1-1; v_call: TRBV6-1; cdr3_aa: ASSDRGTPNTEAF
j_call: TRBJ2-7; v_call: TRBV12-3/TRBV12-4; cdr3_aa: ASSLIARYEQY
j_call: TRBJ2-2; v_call: TRBV5-4; cdr3_aa: ASSPQGLSNTGELF
j_call: TRBJ1-4; v_call: TRBV9; cdr3_aa: ASSPSTGGPTEKLF
j_call: TRBJ2-3; v_call: TRBV19; cdr3_aa: ASSRLAADTQY
j_call: TRBJ2-7; v_call: TRBV10-3; cdr3_aa: AISESMDLNYEQY
j_call: TRBJ1-2; v_call: TRBV9; cdr3_aa: ASSPTGQGTGGYT
j_call: TRBJ1-6; v_call: TRBV3-1/TRBV3-2; cdr3_aa: ASSQDRSYNSPLH
j_call: TRBJ1-3; v_call: TRBV5-4; cdr3_aa: ASSLGGQAGNTIY
j_call: TRBJ2-7; v_call: TRBV19; cdr3_aa: ASSMSGQVGYEQY
j_call: TRBJ2-1; v_call: TRBV9; cdr3_aa: ASSPGTSGGAGQF
j_call: TRBJ1-3; v_call: TRBV19; cdr3_aa: ASSPLGQGASGNTIY
j_call: TRBJ2-4; v_call: TRBV6-5; cdr3_aa: ASQGSVAKNIQY
j_call: TRBJ2-1; v_call: TRBV7-9; cdr3_aa: ASSLGSGETYNEQF
j_call: TRBJ1-5; v_call: TRBV5-6; cdr3_aa: ASSLRTGWSQPQH
j_call: TRBJ2-1; v_call: TRBV18; cdr3_aa: ASSPDFSKAYNEQF
j_call: TRBJ1-1; v_call: TRBV4-1; cdr3_aa: ASSQAGFPSITEAF
j_call: TRBJ1-2; v_call: TRBV6-5; cdr3_aa: ASSLTAPVSYGYT
j_call: TRBJ1-6; v_call: TRBV6-5; cdr3_aa: ASSYSARGNSPLH
j_call: TRBJ1-4; v_call: TRBV25-1; cdr3_aa: ASSAPGQGAEKLF
j_call: TRBJ1-2; v_call: TRBV9; cdr3_aa: ASSGRVEGANGYT
j_call: TRBJ1-3; v_call: TRBV19; cdr3_aa: ASSMRDGNTIY
j_call: TRBJ2-7; v_call: TRBV6-5; cdr3_aa: ASRGRRTYEQY